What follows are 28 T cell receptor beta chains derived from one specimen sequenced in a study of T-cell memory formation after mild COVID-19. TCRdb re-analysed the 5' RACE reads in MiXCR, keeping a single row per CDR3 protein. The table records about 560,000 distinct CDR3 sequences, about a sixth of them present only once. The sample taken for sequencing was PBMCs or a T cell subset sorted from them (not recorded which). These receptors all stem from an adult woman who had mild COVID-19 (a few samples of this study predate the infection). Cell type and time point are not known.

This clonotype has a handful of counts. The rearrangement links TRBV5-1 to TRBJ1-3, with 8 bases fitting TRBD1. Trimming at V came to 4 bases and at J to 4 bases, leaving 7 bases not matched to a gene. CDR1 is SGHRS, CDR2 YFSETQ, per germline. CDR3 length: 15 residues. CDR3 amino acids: CASSPTGVPGNTIYF. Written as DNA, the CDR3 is TGCGCCAGCAGCCCGACAGGGGTGCCCGGAAACACCATATATTTT. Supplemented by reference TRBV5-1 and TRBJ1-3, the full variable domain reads KAGVTQTPRYLIKTRGQQVTLSCSPISGHRSVSWYQQTPGQGLQFLFEYFSETQRNKGNFPGRFSGRQFSNSRSEMNVSTLELGDSALYLCASSPTGVPGNTIYFGEGSWLTVV.

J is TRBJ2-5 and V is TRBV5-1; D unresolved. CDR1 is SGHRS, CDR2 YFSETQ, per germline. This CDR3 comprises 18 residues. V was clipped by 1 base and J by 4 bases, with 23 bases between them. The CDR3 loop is CASSLLVLVGFEPETQYF. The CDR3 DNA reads TGCGCCAGCAGCTTGTTAGTGCTCGTCGGGTTCGAACCAGAGACCCAGTACTTC.

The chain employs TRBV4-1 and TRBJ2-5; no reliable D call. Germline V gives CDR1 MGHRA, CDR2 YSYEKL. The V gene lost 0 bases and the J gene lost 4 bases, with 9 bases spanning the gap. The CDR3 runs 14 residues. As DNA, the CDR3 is TGCGCCAGCAGCCAAGAAGAAGCGTCAGAGACCCAGTACTTC. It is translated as CASSQEEASETQYF.

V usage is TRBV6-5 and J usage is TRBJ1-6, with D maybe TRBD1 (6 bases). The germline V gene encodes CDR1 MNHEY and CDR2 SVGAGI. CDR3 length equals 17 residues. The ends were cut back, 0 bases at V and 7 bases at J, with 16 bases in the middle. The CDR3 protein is CASSYSNRGGQNSPLHF. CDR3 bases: TGTGCCAGCAGTTACTCGAATCGCGGGGGCCAAAATTCACCCCTCCACTTT.

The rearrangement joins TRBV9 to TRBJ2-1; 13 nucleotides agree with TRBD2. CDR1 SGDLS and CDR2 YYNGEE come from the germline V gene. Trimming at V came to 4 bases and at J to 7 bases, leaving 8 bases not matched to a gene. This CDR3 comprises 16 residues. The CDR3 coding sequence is TGTGCCAGCAGCCTCCCCCGGGGACTAGCGGGGAATGAGCAGTTCTTC. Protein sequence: CASSLPRGLAGNEQFF.

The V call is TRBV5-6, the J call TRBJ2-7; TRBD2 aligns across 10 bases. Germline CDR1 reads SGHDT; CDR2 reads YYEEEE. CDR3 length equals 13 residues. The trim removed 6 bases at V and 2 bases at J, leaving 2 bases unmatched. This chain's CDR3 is CASTSGSAYEQYF. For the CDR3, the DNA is TGTGCCAGCACTAGCGGGAGTGCCTACGAGCAGTACTTC.

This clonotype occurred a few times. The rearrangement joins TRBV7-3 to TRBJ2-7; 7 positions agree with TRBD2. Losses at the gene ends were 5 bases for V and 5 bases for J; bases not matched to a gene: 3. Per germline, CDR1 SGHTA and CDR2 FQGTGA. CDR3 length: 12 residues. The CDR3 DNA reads TGTGCCAGCAGCGCGGGGGAAAACGAGCAGTACTTC. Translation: CASSAGENEQYF.

CDR3 sequence: CASKGLAGGEAEQFF. Written as DNA, the CDR3 is TGTGCCAGCAAAGGACTAGCGGGAGGGGAGGCTGAGCAGTTCTTC. This chain uses TRBV6-2 or TRBV6-3 with TRBJ2-1; 15 bases line up with TRBD2. The CDR3 loop spans 15 amino acids. V trimming: 7 bases; J trimming: 9 bases; junction bases outside the gene matches: 7. Germline V lookup: CDR1 MNHEY, CDR2 SVGEGT.

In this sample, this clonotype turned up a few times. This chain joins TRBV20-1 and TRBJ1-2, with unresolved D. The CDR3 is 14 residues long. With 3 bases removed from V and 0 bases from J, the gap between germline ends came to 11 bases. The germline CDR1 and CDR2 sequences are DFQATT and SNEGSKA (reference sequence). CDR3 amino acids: CSASSGGTNYGYTF. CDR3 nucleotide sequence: TGCAGTGCTAGTTCTGGCGGCACTAACTATGGCTACACCTTC.

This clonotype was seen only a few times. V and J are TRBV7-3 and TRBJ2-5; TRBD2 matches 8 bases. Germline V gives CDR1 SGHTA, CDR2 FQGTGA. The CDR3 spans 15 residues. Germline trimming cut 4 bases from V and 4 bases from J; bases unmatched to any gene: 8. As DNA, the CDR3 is TGTGCCAGCAGCTCAAGGGGCCGGGGGGGAGAGACCCAGTACTTC. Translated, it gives CASSSRGRGGETQYF.

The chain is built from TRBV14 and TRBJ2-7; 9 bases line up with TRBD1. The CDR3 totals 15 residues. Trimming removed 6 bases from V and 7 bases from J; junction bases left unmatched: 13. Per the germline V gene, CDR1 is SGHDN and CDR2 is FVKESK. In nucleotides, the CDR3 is TGTGCCAGCAGAAAACAGGGGGCTGAGGCGGGGGAGCAGTACTTC. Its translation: CASRKQGAEAGEQYF.

The CDR3 DNA sequence: TGTGCCAGCGGAACCGGGACAGATAGCAATCAGCCCCAGCATTTT. This gives the protein CASGTGTDSNQPQHF. The gene calls are TRBV27 and TRBJ1-5; 7 nucleotides agree with TRBD1. The CDR3 extends over 15 amino acids. J was trimmed by 0 bases and V by 8 bases; bases with no gene match: 7. Germline CDR1 MNHEY, CDR2 SMNVEV (reference sequence).

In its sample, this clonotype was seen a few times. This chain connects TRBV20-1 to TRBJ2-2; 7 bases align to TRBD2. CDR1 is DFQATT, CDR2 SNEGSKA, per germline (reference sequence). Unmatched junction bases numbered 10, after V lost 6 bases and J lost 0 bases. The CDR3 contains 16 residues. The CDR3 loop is CSAPLPGTTNTGELFF. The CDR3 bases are TGCAGTGCACCTTTGCCCGGGACTACGAACACCGGGGAGCTGTTTTTT.

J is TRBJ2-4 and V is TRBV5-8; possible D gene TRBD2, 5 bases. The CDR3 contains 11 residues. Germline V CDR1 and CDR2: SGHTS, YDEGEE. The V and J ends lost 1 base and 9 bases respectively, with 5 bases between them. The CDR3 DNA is TGTGCCAGCAGCTTGCGGGGCATTCAGTACTTC. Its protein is CASSLRGIQYF.

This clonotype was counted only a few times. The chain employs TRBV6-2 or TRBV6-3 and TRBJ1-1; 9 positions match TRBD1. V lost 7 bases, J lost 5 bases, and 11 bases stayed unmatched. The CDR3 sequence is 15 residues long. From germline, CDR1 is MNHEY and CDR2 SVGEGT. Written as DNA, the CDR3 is TGTGCCAGCAAAACGACCGGGACAGGGTGGACTGAAGCTTTCTTT. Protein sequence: CASKTTGTGWTEAFF.

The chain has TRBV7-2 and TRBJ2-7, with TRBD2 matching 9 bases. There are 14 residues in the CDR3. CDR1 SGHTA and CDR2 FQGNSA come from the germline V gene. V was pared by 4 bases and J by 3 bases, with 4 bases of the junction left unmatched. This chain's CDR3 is CASSWKRGVYEQYF. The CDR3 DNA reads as TGTGCCAGCAGCTGGAAGCGGGGGGTCTACGAGCAGTACTTC.

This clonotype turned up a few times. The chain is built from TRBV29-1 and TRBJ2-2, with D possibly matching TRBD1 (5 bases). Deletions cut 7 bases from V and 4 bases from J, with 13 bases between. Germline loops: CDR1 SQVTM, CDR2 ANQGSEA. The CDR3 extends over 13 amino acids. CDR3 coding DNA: TGCAGCGGCCGACAGAAATTCACCGGGGAGCTGTTTTTT. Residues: CSGRQKFTGELFF.

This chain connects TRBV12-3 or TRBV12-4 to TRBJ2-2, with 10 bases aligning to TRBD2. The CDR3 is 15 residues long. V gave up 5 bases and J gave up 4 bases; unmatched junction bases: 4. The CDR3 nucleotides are TGTGCCAGCAGTCCTAGCGGGGGCCGCACCGGGGAGCTGTTTTTT. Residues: CASSPSGGRTGELFF.

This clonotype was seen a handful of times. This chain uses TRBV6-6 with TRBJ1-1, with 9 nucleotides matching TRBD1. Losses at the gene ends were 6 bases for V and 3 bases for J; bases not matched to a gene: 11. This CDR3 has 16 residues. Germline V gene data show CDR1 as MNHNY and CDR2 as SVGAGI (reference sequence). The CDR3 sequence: CASRHLQGALDTEAFF. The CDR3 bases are TGTGCCAGCAGACACCTACAGGGGGCTTTGGACACTGAAGCTTTCTTT.

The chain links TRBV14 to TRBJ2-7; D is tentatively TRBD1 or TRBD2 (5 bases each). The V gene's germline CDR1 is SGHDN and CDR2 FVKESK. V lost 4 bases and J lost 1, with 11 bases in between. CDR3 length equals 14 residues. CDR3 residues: CASSRNWGSYEQYF. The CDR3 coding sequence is TGTGCCAGCAGCCGTAACTGGGGGTCCTACGAGCAGTACTTC.

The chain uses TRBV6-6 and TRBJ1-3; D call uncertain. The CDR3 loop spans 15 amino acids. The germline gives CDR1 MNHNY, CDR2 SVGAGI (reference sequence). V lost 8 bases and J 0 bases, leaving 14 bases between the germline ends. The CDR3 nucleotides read TGTGCCAGCGCCCCAGGAAGGAGCTCTGGAAACACCATATATTTT. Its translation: CASAPGRSSGNTIYF.

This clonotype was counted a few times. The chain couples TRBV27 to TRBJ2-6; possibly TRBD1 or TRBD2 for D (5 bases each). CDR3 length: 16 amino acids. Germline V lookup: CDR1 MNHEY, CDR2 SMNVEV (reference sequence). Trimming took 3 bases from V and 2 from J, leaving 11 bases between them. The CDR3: CASSLGVITGANVLTF. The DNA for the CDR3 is TGTGCCAGCAGTTTGGGGGTTATTACTGGGGCCAACGTCCTGACTTTC.

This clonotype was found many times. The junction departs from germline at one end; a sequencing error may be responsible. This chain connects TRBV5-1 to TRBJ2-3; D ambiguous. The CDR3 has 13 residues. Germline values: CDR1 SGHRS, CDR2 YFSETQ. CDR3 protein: CASSLDSTDTQYF. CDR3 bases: TGTGCCAGCTCACTTGACAGCACAGATACGCAGTATTTT.

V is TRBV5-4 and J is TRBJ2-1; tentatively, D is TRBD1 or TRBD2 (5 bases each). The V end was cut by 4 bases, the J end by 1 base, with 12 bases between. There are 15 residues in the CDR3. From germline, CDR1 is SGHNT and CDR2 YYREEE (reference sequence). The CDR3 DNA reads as TGTGCCAGCAGCGCCGGGACCACTTCCTACAATGAGCAGTTCTTC. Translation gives CASSAGTTSYNEQFF.

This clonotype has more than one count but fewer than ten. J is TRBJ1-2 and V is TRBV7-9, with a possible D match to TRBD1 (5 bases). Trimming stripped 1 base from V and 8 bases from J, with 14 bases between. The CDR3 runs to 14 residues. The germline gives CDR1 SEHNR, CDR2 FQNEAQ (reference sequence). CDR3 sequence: CASSLGGADRGYTF. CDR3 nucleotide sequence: TGTGCCAGCAGCTTAGGGGGCGCGGACCGGGGCTACACCTTC. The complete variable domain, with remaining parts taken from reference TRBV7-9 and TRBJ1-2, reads DTGVSQNPRHKITKRGQNVTFRCDPISEHNRLYWYRQTLGQGPEFLTYFQNEAQLEKSRLLSDRFSAERPKGSFSTLEIQRTEQGDSAMYLCASSLGGADRGYTFGSGTRLTVV.

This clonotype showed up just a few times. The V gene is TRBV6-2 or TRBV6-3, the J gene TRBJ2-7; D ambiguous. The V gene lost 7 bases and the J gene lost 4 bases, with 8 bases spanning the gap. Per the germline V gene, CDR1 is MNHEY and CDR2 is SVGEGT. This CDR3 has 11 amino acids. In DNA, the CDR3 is TGTGCCAGCATGACGGTATACGAGCAGTACTTC. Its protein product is CASMTVYEQYF.

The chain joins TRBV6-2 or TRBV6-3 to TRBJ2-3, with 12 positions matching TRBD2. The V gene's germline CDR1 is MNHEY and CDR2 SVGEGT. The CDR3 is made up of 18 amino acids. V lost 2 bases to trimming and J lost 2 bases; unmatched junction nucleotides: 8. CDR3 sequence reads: CASSYHSWTSGTTDTQYF. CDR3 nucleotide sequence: TGTGCCAGCAGTTACCACTCATGGACTAGCGGGACCACAGATACGCAGTATTTT.

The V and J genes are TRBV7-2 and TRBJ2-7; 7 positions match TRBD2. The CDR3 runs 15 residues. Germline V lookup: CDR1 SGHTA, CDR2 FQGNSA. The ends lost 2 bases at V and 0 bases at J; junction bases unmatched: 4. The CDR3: CASSLSGGNSYEQYF. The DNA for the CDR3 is TGTGCCAGCAGCTTATCGGGGGGAAACTCCTACGAGCAGTACTTC.